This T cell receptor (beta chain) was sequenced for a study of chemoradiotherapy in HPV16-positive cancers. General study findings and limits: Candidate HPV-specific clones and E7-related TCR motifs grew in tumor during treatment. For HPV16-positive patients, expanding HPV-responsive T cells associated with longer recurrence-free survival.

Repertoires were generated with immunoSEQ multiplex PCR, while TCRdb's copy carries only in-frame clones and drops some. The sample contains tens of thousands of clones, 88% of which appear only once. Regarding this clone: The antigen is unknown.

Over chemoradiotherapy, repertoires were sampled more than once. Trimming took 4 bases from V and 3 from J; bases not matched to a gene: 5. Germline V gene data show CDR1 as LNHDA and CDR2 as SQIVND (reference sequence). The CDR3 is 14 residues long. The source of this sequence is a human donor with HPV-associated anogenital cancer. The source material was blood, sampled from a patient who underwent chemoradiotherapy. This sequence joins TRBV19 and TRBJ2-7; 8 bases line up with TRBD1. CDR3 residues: CASSTRQGNYEQYF. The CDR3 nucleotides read TGTGCCAGTAGTACTCGACAGGGGAACTACGAGCAGTACTTC. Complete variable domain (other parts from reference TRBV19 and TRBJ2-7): DGGITQSPKYLFRKEGQNVTLSCEQNLNHDAMYWYRQDPGQGLRLIYYSQIVNDFQKGDIAEGYSVSREKKESFPLTVTSAQKNPTAFYLCASSTRQGNYEQYFGPGTRLTVT.